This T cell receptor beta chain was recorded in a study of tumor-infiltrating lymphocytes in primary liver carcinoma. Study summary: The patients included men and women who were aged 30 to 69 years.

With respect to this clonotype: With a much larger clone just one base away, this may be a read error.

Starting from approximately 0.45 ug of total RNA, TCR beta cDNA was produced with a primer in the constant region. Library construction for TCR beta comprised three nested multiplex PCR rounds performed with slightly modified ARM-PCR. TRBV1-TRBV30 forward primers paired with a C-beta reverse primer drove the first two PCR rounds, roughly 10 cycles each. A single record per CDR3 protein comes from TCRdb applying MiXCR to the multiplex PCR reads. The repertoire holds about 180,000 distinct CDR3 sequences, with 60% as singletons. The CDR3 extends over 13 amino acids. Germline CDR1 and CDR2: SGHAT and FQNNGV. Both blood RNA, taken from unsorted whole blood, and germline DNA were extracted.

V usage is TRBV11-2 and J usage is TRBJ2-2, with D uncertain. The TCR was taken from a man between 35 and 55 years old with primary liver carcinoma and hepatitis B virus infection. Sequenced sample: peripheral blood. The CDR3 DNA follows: TGTGCCAGCAGCTTAGAAGGCACCTGGGAGCTGTTTTTT. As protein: CASSLEGTWELFF.